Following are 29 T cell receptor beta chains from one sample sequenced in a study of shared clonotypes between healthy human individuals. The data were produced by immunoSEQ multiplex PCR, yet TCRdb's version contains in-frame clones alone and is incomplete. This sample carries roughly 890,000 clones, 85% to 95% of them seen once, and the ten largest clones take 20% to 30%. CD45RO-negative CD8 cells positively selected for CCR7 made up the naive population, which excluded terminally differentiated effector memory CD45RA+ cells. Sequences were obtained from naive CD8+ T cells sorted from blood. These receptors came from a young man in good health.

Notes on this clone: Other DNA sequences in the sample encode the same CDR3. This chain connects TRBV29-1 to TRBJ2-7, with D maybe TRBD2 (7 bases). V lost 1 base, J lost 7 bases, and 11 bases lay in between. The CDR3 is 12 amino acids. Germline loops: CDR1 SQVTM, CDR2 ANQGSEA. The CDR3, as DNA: TGCAGCGTTGAAGGGGGGCGGGGGGAGCAGTACTTC. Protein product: CSVEGGRGEQYF.

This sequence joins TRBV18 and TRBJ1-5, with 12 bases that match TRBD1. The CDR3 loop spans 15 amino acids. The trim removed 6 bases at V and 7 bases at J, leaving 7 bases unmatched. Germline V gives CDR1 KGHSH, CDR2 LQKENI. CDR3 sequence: CASSSGTGGEQPQHF. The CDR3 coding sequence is TGTGCCAGCTCGTCCGGGACAGGGGGCGAGCAGCCCCAGCATTTT.

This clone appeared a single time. The CDR3 here is CASSLNGQGSYEQYF. The CDR3 coding sequence is TGTGCCAGCAGCTTAAATGGACAGGGCTCCTACGAGCAGTACTTC. This chain joins TRBV7-8 and TRBJ2-7, with 8 bases lining up with TRBD1. V shed 2 bases and J 0 bases; nucleotides not matched to a gene: 3. The CDR3 is 15 residues long. Per germline, CDR1 SGHVS and CDR2 FQNEAQ.

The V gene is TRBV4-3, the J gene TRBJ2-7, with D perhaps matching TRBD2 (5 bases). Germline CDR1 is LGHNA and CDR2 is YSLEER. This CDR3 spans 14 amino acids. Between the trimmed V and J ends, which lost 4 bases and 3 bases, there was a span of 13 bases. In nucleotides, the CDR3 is TGCGCCAGCAGCCTAACTCCCGGGAACTACGAGCAGTACTTC. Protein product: CASSLTPGNYEQYF.

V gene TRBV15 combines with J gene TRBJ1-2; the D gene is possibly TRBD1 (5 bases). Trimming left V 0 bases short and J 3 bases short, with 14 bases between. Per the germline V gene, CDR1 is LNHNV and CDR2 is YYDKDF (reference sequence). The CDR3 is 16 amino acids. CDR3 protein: CATSRDRGGGDYGYTF. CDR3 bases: TGTGCCACCAGCAGAGATCGCGGAGGAGGGGACTATGGCTACACCTTC.

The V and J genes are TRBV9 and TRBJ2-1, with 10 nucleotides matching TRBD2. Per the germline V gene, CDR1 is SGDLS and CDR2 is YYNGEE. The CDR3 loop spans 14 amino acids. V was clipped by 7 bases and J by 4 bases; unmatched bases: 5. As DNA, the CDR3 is TGTGCCAGCGGCGCTAGCGGGAGTTACAATGAGCAGTTCTTC. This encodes CASGASGSYNEQFF.

Written as DNA, the CDR3 is TGTGCCAGCAGCTCACAGGGACTAGCGGGAGATTCCTACAATGAGCAGTTCTTC. Encoded protein: CASSSQGLAGDSYNEQFF. The chain uses TRBV9 and TRBJ2-1; TRBD2 matches at 14 bases. Germline assignment: CDR1 SGDLS and CDR2 YYNGEE. The V segment lost 4 bases and the J segment 1 base; nucleotides outside the gene matches: 7. The CDR3 consists of 18 residues.

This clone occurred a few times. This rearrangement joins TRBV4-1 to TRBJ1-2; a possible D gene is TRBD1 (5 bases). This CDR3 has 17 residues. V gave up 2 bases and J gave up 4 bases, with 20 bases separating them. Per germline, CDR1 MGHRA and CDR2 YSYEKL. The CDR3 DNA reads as TGCGCCAGCAGCCAACAGTCGTGGGGCAGCAACTTCTATGGCTACACCTTC. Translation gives CASSQQSWGSNFYGYTF.

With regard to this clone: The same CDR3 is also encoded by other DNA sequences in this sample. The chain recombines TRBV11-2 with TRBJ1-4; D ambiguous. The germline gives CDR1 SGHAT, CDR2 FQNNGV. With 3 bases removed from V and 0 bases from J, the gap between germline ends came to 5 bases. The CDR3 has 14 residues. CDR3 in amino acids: CASSLGATNEKLFF. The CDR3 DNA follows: TGTGCCAGCAGCTTGGGTGCAACTAATGAAAAACTGTTTTTT.

The CDR3 is CASSDFGQGYEQYF. The CDR3 DNA sequence: TGTGCCAGCAGTGACTTTGGACAGGGCTACGAGCAGTACTTC. J is TRBJ2-7 and V is TRBV6-1; TRBD1 matches at 8 bases. The ends lost 3 bases at V and 3 bases at J; junction bases unmatched: 4. The CDR3 sequence is 14 residues long. Germline V gene data show CDR1 as MNHNS and CDR2 as SASEGT.

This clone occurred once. CDR3 loop: CATSIYPEGVTEAFF. The CDR3, as DNA: TGTGCCACCAGCATTTACCCGGAGGGGGTCACTGAAGCTTTCTTT. V is TRBV15 and J is TRBJ1-1; possible D gene TRBD1, 6 bases. V was trimmed by 4 bases and J by 4 bases, leaving 16 bases between them. The length of the CDR3 is 15 residues. Per the germline V gene, CDR1 is LNHNV and CDR2 is YYDKDF (reference sequence).

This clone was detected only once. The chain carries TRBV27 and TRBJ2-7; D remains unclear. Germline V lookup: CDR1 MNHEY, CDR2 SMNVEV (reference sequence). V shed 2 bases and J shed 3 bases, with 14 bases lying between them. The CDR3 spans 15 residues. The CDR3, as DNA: TGTGCCAGCAGTTTAGATTGGCCTGGGGACTACGAGCAGTACTTC. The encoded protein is CASSLDWPGDYEQYF.

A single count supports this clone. CDR3 DNA: TGTGCCAGCAGCTTAGAGACTAGCGGCACAGATACGCAGTATTTT. Protein sequence: CASSLETSGTDTQYF. The chain uses TRBV7-9 and TRBJ2-3; the match to TRBD2 covers 8 bases. The ends lost 1 base at V and 1 base at J; junction bases unmatched: 1. Germline V gene sequence: CDR1 SEHNR, CDR2 FQNEAQ (reference sequence). This CDR3 contains 15 residues.

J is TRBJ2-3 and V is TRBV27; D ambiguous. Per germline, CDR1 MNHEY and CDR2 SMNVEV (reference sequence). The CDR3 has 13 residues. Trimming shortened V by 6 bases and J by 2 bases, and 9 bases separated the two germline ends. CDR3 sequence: CASSRPYTDTQYF. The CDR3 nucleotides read TGTGCCAGCAGCCGCCCCTACACAGATACGCAGTATTTT.

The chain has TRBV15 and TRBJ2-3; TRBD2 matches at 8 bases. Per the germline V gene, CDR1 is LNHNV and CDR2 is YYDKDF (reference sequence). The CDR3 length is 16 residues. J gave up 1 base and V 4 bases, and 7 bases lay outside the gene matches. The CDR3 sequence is CATSTPGLGGTDTQYF. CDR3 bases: TGTGCCACCAGCACCCCGGGACTAGGGGGCACAGATACGCAGTATTTT.

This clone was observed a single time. The CDR3 DNA is TGTGCCACAGGTGCGACAGCTTCGAACACCGGGGAGCTGTTTTTT. Amino acids: CATGATASNTGELFF. This chain links TRBV15 with TRBJ2-2, with a tentative D call TRBD1 (5 bases). V lost 9 bases, J lost 0 bases, and 14 bases lay in between. Germline loops: CDR1 LNHNV, CDR2 YYDKDF (reference sequence). The CDR3 loop spans 15 amino acids.

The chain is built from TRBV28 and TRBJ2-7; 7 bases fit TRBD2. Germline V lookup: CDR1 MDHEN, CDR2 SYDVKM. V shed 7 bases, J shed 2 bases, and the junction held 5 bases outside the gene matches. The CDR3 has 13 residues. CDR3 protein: CASKGRGTYEQYF. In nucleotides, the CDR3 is TGTGCCAGCAAGGGGCGGGGGACCTACGAGCAGTACTTC.

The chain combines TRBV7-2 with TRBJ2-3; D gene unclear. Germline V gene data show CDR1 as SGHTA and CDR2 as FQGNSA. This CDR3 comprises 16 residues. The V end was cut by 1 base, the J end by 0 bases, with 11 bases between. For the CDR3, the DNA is TGTGCCAGCAGCTTAGGCGCAGGAGCGAGCACAGATACGCAGTATTTT. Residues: CASSLGAGASTDTQYF.

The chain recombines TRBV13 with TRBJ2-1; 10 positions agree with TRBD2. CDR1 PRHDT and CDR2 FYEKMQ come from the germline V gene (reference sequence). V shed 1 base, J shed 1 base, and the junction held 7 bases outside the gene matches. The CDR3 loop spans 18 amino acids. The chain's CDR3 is CASSLVPSGSGSYNEQFF. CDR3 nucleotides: TGTGCCAGCAGCTTAGTGCCTAGCGGGAGTGGGTCCTACAATGAGCAGTTCTTC.

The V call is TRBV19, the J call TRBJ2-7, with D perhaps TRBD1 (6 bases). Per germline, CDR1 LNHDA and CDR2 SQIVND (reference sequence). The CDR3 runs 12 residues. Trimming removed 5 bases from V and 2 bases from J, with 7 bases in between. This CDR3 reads CASSGTTYEQYF. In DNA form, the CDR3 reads TGTGCCAGTAGTGGGACAACCTACGAGCAGTACTTC.

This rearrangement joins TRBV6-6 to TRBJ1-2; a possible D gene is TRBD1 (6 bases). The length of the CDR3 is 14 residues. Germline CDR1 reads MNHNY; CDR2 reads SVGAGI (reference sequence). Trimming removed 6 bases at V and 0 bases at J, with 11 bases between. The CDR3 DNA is TGTGCCAGCAGGGAGGGGGACCCTAACTATGGCTACACCTTC. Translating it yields CASREGDPNYGYTF.

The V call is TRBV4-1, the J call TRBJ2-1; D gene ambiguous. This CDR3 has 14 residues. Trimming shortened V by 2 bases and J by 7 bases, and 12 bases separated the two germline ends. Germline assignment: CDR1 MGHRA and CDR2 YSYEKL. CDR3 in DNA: TGCGCCAGCAGCCAATCGAAAACCGGGAATGAGCAGTTCTTC. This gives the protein CASSQSKTGNEQFF.

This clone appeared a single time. CDR3 nucleotides: TGTGCCAGCAGCTTTGGGGACACGTCCTACGAGCAGTACTTC. Protein product: CASSFGDTSYEQYF. The rearrangement joins TRBV7-9 to TRBJ2-7, with D possibly matching TRBD1 (6 bases). V shed 3 bases and J shed 1 base, with 10 bases lying between them. Germline CDR1 and CDR2: SEHNR and FQNEAQ (reference sequence). This CDR3 contains 14 residues.

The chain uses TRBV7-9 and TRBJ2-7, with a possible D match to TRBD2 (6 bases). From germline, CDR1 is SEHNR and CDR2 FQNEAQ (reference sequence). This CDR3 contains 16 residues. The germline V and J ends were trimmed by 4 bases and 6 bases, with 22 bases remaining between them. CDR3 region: CASSYVVRGGLGEQYF. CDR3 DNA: TGTGCCAGCAGCTACGTCGTTCGGGGAGGTCTAGGCGAGCAGTACTTC.

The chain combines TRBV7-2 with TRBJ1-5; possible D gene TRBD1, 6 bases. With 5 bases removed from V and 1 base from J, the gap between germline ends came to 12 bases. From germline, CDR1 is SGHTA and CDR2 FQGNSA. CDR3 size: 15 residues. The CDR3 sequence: CASSPTGASNQPQHF. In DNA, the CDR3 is TGTGCCAGCAGCCCTACGGGGGCGAGCAATCAGCCCCAGCATTTT.

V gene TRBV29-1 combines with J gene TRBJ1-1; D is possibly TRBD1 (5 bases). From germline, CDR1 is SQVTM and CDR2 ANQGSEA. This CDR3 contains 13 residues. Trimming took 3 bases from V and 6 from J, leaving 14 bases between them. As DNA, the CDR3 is TGCAGCGTTGATTCTATGGGGGGGGCTGAAGCTTTCTTT. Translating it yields CSVDSMGGAEAFF.

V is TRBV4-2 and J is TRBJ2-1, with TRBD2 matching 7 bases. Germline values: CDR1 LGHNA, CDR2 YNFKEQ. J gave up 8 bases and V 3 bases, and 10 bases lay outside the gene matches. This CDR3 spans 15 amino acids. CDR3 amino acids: CASSQPSGVGHEQFF. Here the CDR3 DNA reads TGTGCCAGCAGCCAGCCAAGCGGGGTAGGCCATGAGCAGTTCTTC.

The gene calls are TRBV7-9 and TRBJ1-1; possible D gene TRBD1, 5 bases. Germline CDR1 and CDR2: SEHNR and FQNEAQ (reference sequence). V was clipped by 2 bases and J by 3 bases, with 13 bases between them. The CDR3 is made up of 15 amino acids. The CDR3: CASSLWGAEDTEAFF. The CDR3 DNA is TGTGCCAGCAGCTTATGGGGCGCAGAGGACACTGAAGCTTTCTTT.

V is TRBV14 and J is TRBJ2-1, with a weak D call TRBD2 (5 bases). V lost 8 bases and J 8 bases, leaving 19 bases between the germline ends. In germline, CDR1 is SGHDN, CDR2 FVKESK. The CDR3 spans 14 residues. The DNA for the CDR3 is TGTGCCAGCGGTCGGGGATTCGTCTGGGATGAGCAGTTCTTC. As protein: CASGRGFVWDEQFF.